This is a list of T cell receptor beta chains from one sample in a study of blood T cell repertoires in COVID-19. The assay was immunoSEQ multiplex PCR, and TCRdb's table has in-frame clones only and misses some. The table has 250,000 to 300,000 clones, around 91% seen once. The sample taken for sequencing was peripheral blood. All receptors come from a woman in her fifties or sixties with acute or convalescent COVID-19. Both conserved end residues are part of each CDR3. D genes are given only for firm matches. Clone size appears in some rows only: once, few, many, or a class for an expanded clone.

TRBV7-8	NA	NA	TRBJ2-7	CASSGPAYEQYF	TGTGCCAGCAGCGGGCCTGCCTACGAGCAGTACTTC
TRBV6-5	once	NA	TRBJ2-1	CASRDDGVVNEQFF	TGTGCCAGCAGGGACGACGGGGTGGTCAATGAGCAGTTCTTC
TRBV7-9	NA	NA	TRBJ1-5	CASSLSGRGGLSNQPQHF	TGTGCCAGCAGCTTATCCGGTAGGGGAGGGTTGAGCAATCAGCCCCAGCATTTT
TRBV5-1	NA	TRBD1	TRBJ2-1	CASSLITGGSEQFF	TGCGCCAGCAGCTTGATCACAGGGGGGTCTGAGCAGTTCTTC
TRBV19	few	NA	TRBJ1-5	CASSISYIQPQHF	TGTGCCAGTAGTATTTCCTATATTCAGCCCCAGCATTTT
TRBV5-1	NA	TRBD1	TRBJ2-5	CASSSGTGGAETQYF	TGCGCCAGCAGCTCAGGGACAGGGGGCGCGGAGACCCAGTACTTC
TRBV29-1	once	NA	TRBJ1-3	CSVGAVHSSGNTIYF	TGCAGCGTTGGTGCGGTCCATAGCTCTGGAAACACCATATATTTT
TRBV7-3	NA	TRBD2	TRBJ2-1	CASSLIGTSRNNEQFF	TGTGCCAGCAGCTTAATTGGGACTAGCAGGAACAATGAGCAGTTCTTC
TRBV27	NA	TRBD2	TRBJ2-5	CASSLNVGAGGRETQYF	TGTGCCAGCAGTTTAAATGTGGGGGCGGGGGGACGGGAGACCCAGTACTTC
TRBV7-6	NA	TRBD1	TRBJ2-2	CASSSPGQGTGELFF	TGTGCCAGCAGCTCGCCGGGACAGGGGACCGGGGAGCTGTTTTTT
TRBV7-9	once	NA	TRBJ1-1	CASSLATDGMGTEAFF	TGTGCCAGCAGCTTAGCGACCGACGGGATGGGCACTGAAGCTTTCTTT
TRBV28	once	NA	TRBJ1-5	CASSFWANSDQPQHF	TGTGCCAGCAGTTTTTGGGCGAATAGCGATCAGCCCCAGCATTTT
TRBV11-2	NA	TRBD2	TRBJ2-2	CASSPGLVGTGELFF	TGTGCCAGCAGCCCCGGACTAGTAGGGACCGGGGAGCTGTTTTTT
TRBV4-2	once	TRBD2	TRBJ2-1	CASSPRLAGLGNEQFF	TGTGCCAGCAGCCCGAGGCTAGCGGGATTGGGCAATGAGCAGTTCTTC
TRBV27	NA	TRBD2	TRBJ2-7	CASSFLGGPTYEQYF	TGTGCCAGCAGTTTTTTGGGAGGGCCGACCTACGAGCAGTACTTC
TRBV7-2	few	TRBD1	TRBJ1-2	CASSSRTGNGYTF	TGTGCCAGCAGCTCCCGGACAGGGAATGGCTACACCTTC
TRBV28	NA	NA	TRBJ1-4	CASSKGGDEKLFF	TGTGCCAGCAGCAAAGGAGGTGACGAAAAACTGTTTTTT
TRBV5-1	NA	TRBD2	TRBJ2-7	CASSGGAGGSYEQYF	TGCGCCAGCAGCGGAGGAGCGGGAGGCTCCTACGAGCAGTACTTC
TRBV28	NA	NA	TRBJ1-1	CASSLNKNTEAFF	TGTGCCAGCAGTTTAAACAAGAACACTGAAGCTTTCTTT
TRBV9	NA	TRBD1	TRBJ2-7	CASSVDMGQGAYEQYF	TGTGCCAGCAGCGTAGACATGGGACAGGGGGCTTACGAGCAGTACTTC
TRBV24-1	few	NA	TRBJ1-5	CATSDAPGPQHF	TGTGCCACCAGTGATGCCCCAGGGCCCCAGCATTTT
TRBV3-1/TRBV3-2	few	TRBD1	TRBJ1-2	CASSSRGQLYGYTF	TGTGCCAGCAGCTCAAGGGGACAGCTCTATGGCTACACCTTC
TRBV7-3	NA	TRBD2	TRBJ2-1	CASSPLSGGFSYNEQFF	TGTGCCAGCAGCCCGCTTTCGGGAGGTTTCTCCTACAATGAGCAGTTCTTC
TRBV30	once	TRBD2	TRBJ2-1	CAWTGLAGNEQFF	TGTGCCTGGACCGGACTAGCGGGAAATGAGCAGTTCTTC
TRBV7-2	NA	TRBD1	TRBJ2-5	CASSLETGPGETQYF	TGTGCCAGCAGCTTAGAGACAGGGCCGGGGGAGACCCAGTACTTC
TRBV6-2/TRBV6-3	once	TRBD1	TRBJ1-4	CASSQRQGREEKLFF	TGTGCCAGCAGTCAACGACAGGGTCGGGAGGAAAAACTGTTTTTT
TRBV5-6	NA	NA	TRBJ1-5	CASSNIVSNQPQHF	TGTGCCAGCAGCAATATCGTAAGCAATCAGCCCCAGCATTTT
TRBV7-2	NA	TRBD2	TRBJ2-5	CASSPTRLAGGWETQYF	TGTGCCAGCAGTCCCACCAGACTAGCGGGAGGGTGGGAGACCCAGTACTTC
TRBV28	NA	TRBD1	TRBJ1-5	CASSFPTGANWQPQHF	TGTGCCAGCAGTTTTCCGACAGGGGCGAACTGGCAGCCCCAGCATTTT
TRBV9	NA	NA	TRBJ1-1	CASSVAIVGGEAFF	TGTGCCAGCAGCGTAGCTATCGTCGGCGGTGAAGCTTTCTTT
TRBV6-4	once	NA	TRBJ2-1	CASSDRGVPYNEQFF	TGTGCCAGCAGTGACCGGGGAGTACCCTACAATGAGCAGTTCTTC
TRBV18	NA	NA	TRBJ1-1	CASSPLGQGSTEAFF	TGTGCCAGCTCACCATTGGGCCAGGGAAGCACTGAAGCTTTCTTT
TRBV19	NA	TRBD2	TRBJ2-7	CASSIASGGGTPYEQYF	TGTGCCAGTAGTATAGCCTCGGGCGGGGGGACCCCCTACGAGCAGTACTTC
TRBV4-2	NA	NA	TRBJ2-5	CASSQDRQGTLYF	TGTGCCAGCAGCCAAGATAGGCAGGGAACGCTGTACTTC
TRBV7-2	NA	NA	TRBJ1-4	CASSLDSYNEKLFF	TGTGCCAGCAGCTTAGACAGCTATAATGAAAAACTGTTTTTT
TRBV27	NA	NA	TRBJ1-4	CASSRRKRGDGEKLFF	TGTGCCAGCAGTCGCCGGAAGCGGGGCGATGGTGAAAAACTGTTTTTT
TRBV19	NA	NA	TRBJ1-1	CASSIRGRRTEAFF	TGTGCCAGTAGTATCAGAGGAAGACGGACTGAAGCTTTCTTT
TRBV7-9	NA	NA	TRBJ1-2	CASSVSSGFGYTF	TGTGCCAGCAGCGTCAGTTCAGGGTTTGGCTACACCTTC
TRBV2	NA	NA	TRBJ1-2	CASSGGVTYGYTF	TGTGCCAGCAGTGGGGGGGTAACCTATGGCTACACCTTC
TRBV7-3	NA	TRBD1	TRBJ2-1	CASSDSGTGHHNEQFF	TGTGCCAGCAGCGATTCCGGGACAGGTCATCACAATGAGCAGTTCTTC
TRBV3-1/TRBV3-2	NA	NA	TRBJ2-7	CASSQGPNTREQYF	TGTGCCAGCAGCCAAGGCCCAAACACCAGGGAGCAGTACTTC
TRBV6-5	once	TRBD1	TRBJ1-5	CASRRQGDDQPQHF	TGTGCCAGCAGGAGACAGGGAGATGATCAGCCCCAGCATTTT
TRBV3-1/TRBV3-2	NA	NA	TRBJ1-4	CASSPQATTNEKLFF	TGTGCCAGCAGCCCGCAGGCTACAACTAATGAAAAACTGTTTTTT
TRBV4-1	NA	TRBD2	TRBJ2-7	CASSQESGGAYEQYF	TGCGCCAGCAGCCAGGAAAGCGGGGGTGCCTACGAGCAGTACTTC
TRBV6-2/TRBV6-3	NA	TRBD1	TRBJ1-2	CASSWGQALRGGYTF	TGTGCCAGCAGCTGGGGACAGGCCCTTCGGGGTGGCTACACCTTC
TRBV5-1	NA	TRBD2	TRBJ2-3	CASSPGGGRLSTDTQYF	TGCGCCAGCAGCCCGGGAGGGGGGCGACTTAGCACAGATACGCAGTATTTT
TRBV7-9	NA	TRBD1	TRBJ2-7	CASSPEQGAYEQYF	TGTGCCAGCAGCCCCGAGCAGGGGGCGTACGAGCAGTACTTC
TRBV6-5	NA	TRBD2	TRBJ2-1	CASSSPTRESHNEQFF	TGTGCCAGCAGTTCTCCCACGCGGGAGTCCCACAATGAGCAGTTCTTC
TRBV29-1	NA	NA	TRBJ2-7	CSVLTILPPYEQYF	TGCAGCGTTCTTACGATACTGCCGCCCTACGAGCAGTACTTC
TRBV2	NA	TRBD1	TRBJ1-6	CASSYGQGYNSPLHF	TGTGCCAGCAGCTACGGACAGGGTTATAATTCACCCCTCCACTTT
TRBV18	NA	TRBD1	TRBJ1-4	CASSPRTGTGNEKLFF	TGTGCCAGCTCACCGAGGACAGGGACCGGGAACGAAAAACTGTTTTTT
TRBV7-8	few	TRBD1	TRBJ1-4	CASSRGTGEIEKLFF	TGTGCCAGCAGCCGGGGGACAGGGGAGATTGAAAAACTGTTTTTT
TRBV18	NA	NA	TRBJ1-2	CASSPSGRLGYGYTF	TGTGCCAGCTCACCATCTGGGAGGTTAGGCTATGGCTACACCTTC
TRBV19	NA	TRBD1	TRBJ2-1	CASSIRTGVSYNEQFF	TGTGCCAGTAGTATAAGGACAGGGGTGTCCTACAATGAGCAGTTCTTC
TRBV28	NA	NA	TRBJ1-2	CASTTKRGFTYGYTF	TGTGCCAGCACAACAAAAAGGGGGTTCACTTATGGCTACACCTTC
TRBV19	NA	TRBD1	TRBJ1-5	CASVQGAGNQPQHF	TGTGCCAGTGTACAGGGGGCAGGCAATCAGCCCCAGCATTTT